Listed below are T cell receptor beta chains from one sample, sequenced in a study of T cell repertoires in cytomegalovirus infection. Their target antigens are unknown. TCRdb ran MiXCR on the reads and lists one entry per CDR3 protein. The sample yields about 51,000 distinct CDR3 sequences, 15% to 25% seen once. The sequencing here drew on CD8+ T cells from cultured PBMCs, taken from culture after CMV antigen stimulation. Source of these receptors: a human donor in good health (CMV status not recorded). Some clones in this sample may be carry-over from other donors' samples. The CDR3 runs from the conserved cysteine through the conserved F or W. A D gene is named only where the DNA matches it firmly. Part of the rows lack a size; the others show once, few, many or a class for expanded clones.

J gene	D gene	V gene	clone size	CDR3 DNA	CDR3 protein
TRBJ1-2	NA	TRBV4-1	few	TGCGCCAGCAGCCAAGACACTAACTATGGCTACACCTTC	CASSQDTNYGYTF
TRBJ2-7	NA	TRBV19	NA	TGTGCCAGTAGCGCTGCCGGTGTCTCCTACGAGCAGTACTTC	CASSAAGVSYEQYF
TRBJ2-7	NA	TRBV4-3	NA	TGCGCCAGCAGCCATAACTTGCGTTACGAGCAGTACTTC	CASSHNLRYEQYF
TRBJ2-1	TRBD1	TRBV6-2/TRBV6-3	few	TGTGCCACCGGGGACAGGGAATACAATGAGCAGTTCTTC	CATGDREYNEQFF
TRBJ2-7	NA	TRBV7-8	NA	TGTGCCAGCAGCCCGACCGTCGACGAGCAGTACTTC	CASSPTVDEQYF
TRBJ2-7	NA	TRBV7-9	NA	TGTGCCAGCAGCCACCCGGGGAGGACTTACGAGCAGTACTTC	CASSHPGRTYEQYF
TRBJ2-7	TRBD2	TRBV7-6	NA	TGTGCCAGCAGCCCGGGGGGGGCCTTTTCGGTTGGAGTAGACTCCTACGAGCAGTACTTC	CASSPGGAFSVGVDSYEQYF
TRBJ2-1	NA	TRBV10-3	NA	TGTGCCATCAGCGGGTGGGGTTTTACTGAGCAGTTCTTC	CAISGWGFTEQFF
TRBJ2-4	NA	TRBV7-9	few	TGTGCCAGCCAGGCTCCTTTCAAAAACATTCAGTACTTC	CASQAPFKNIQYF
TRBJ2-1	NA	TRBV2	NA	TGTGCCAGCAGTAGGCCCTTCATTAGGGAGCAGTTCTTC	CASSRPFIREQFF
TRBJ2-1	NA	TRBV6-6	NA	TGTGCCAGCAGTTACCCCCGGAATGAGCAGTTCTTC	CASSYPRNEQFF
TRBJ2-3	NA	TRBV7-9	many	TGTGCCAGCAGCCAGGCTGGGGGCGGAGCTCTGAGTCATACGCAGTATTTT	CASSQAGGGALSHTQYF
TRBJ1-2	TRBD1	TRBV12-3/TRBV12-4	few	TGTGCCAGCAGTTTCCGGGCAGGGGGCGCGTATGGCTACACCTTC	CASSFRAGGAYGYTF
TRBJ2-1	TRBD2	TRBV11-1	few	TGTGCCAGCAGCTTAGATTTCGGGGGGTTCTACAATGAGCAGTTCTTC	CASSLDFGGFYNEQFF
TRBJ2-5	NA	TRBV28	NA	TGTGCCAGCAGTCCTAGGCCCCGAGAGACCCAGTACTTC	CASSPRPRETQYF
TRBJ1-1	NA	TRBV10-1	few	TGCGCCAGCCCACTGGACACTGAAGCTTTCTTT	CASPLDTEAFF
TRBJ2-1	TRBD2	TRBV7-9	many	TGTGCCAGCAGCTTAGGGACTAGCGGCTACAGTGAGCAGTTCTTC	CASSLGTSGYSEQFF
TRBJ2-1	TRBD2	TRBV12-3/TRBV12-4	NA	TGTGCCAGCAGTCCCTCGGGACTAGCGGGATTCAATGAGCAGTTCTTC	CASSPSGLAGFNEQFF
TRBJ2-5	NA	TRBV7-9	NA	TGTGCCAGCATCCCATCGGGGTGGGAGACCCAGTACTTC	CASIPSGWETQYF
TRBJ2-1	TRBD1	TRBV7-2	NA	TGTGCCAGCAGCACCAAAGGGGACCCGGGACAGGGCCTCCGTGAGCAGTTCTTC	CASSTKGDPGQGLREQFF
TRBJ2-3	TRBD1	TRBV27	NA	TGTGCCAGCAGCCCTACAGGGGGCAGGGGCACAGATACGCAGTATTTT	CASSPTGGRGTDTQYF
TRBJ2-1	NA	TRBV4-1	NA	TGCGCCAGCAGCCAAGAACGGGTCGCACACAATGAGCAGTTCTTC	CASSQERVAHNEQFF
TRBJ2-3	TRBD1	TRBV5-6	NA	TGTGCCAGCAGCTTTCCGGACAGGGCCCCCACAGATACGCAGTATTTT	CASSFPDRAPTDTQYF
TRBJ2-7	NA	TRBV4-1	NA	TGCGCCAGCAGCCAAGCGGGTGGGCGTGCGCAGTACTTC	CASSQAGGRAQYF
TRBJ2-7	NA	TRBV28	NA	TGTGCCAGCAGCTCTCTCGACCTTTCCTACGAGCAGTACTTC	CASSSLDLSYEQYF
TRBJ1-1	NA	TRBV20-1	few	TGCAGTGCTCGGATCAGCAGGGGTACTGAAGCTTTCTTT	CSARISRGTEAFF